These 5 T cell receptor beta chains came from one sample sequenced in a study of naive CD8 T cells in extremely preterm neonates. The protocol was immunoSEQ multiplex PCR, while the TCRdb copy is restricted to in-frame clones and leaves out a portion. The data contain about 7,000 clones, less than 98% of them singletons. Sequencing used naive CD8+ T cells from blood. All receptors derive from a human donor in good health.

The V and J genes are TRBV6-5 and TRBJ1-1, with D perhaps matching TRBD1 (5 bases). The CDR3 is 14 amino acids. Germline-derived CDR1 and CDR2 are MNHEY and SVGAGI. The V and J ends lost 0 bases and 7 bases respectively, with 12 bases between them. Here the CDR3 DNA reads TGTGCCAGCAGTTACTCGGGGGGTAGAAATGAAGCTTTCTTT. Amino acids: CASSYSGGRNEAFF.

The V call is TRBV2, the J call TRBJ2-1, with TRBD2 identical over 10 bases. Trimming at V came to 2 bases and at J to 6 bases, leaving 16 bases not matched to a gene. Germline V lookup: CDR1 SNHLY, CDR2 FYNNEI. The CDR3 totals 19 residues. The CDR3, as DNA: TGTGCCAGCAGTGAACATGCTCTCCTAGCGGGGGACAAGATCAATGAGCAGTTCTTC. Residues: CASSEHALLAGDKINEQFF.

The chain combines TRBV7-6 with TRBJ1-2, with 9 nucleotides matching TRBD1. Per the germline V gene, CDR1 is SGHVS and CDR2 is FNYEAQ. J gave up 2 bases and V 5 bases, and 3 bases lay outside the gene matches. This CDR3 has 14 residues. The CDR3 bases are TGTGCCAGCAGCACAGGGACAGGGAACTATGGCTACACCTTC. Its translation is CASSTGTGNYGYTF.

CDR3 coding DNA: TGCGCCAGCAGCCCGGACAGGGTAGGGGAGCAGTACTTC. It translates to CASSPDRVGEQYF. The chain is built from TRBV5-1 and TRBJ2-7; 8 bases line up with TRBD1. Looked up from germline, CDR1 is SGHRS and CDR2 is YFSETQ. V shed 4 bases and J 7 bases; nucleotides not matched to a gene: 7. The CDR3 totals 13 residues.

The rearrangement links TRBV4-1 to TRBJ1-5; 7 nucleotides match TRBD1. Unmatched junction bases numbered 4, after V lost 1 base and J lost 4 bases. This CDR3 has 15 amino acids. Germline CDR1 is MGHRA and CDR2 is YSYEKL. The CDR3 loop reads CASSQGDSLNQPQHF. The CDR3 bases are TGCGCCAGCAGCCAAGGGGACAGCCTTAATCAGCCCCAGCATTTT.